This T cell receptor (beta chain) was recovered during a study of cytotoxic CD8 clonotypes in ibrutinib-treated CLL (dated by TCRdb to the early 2020s). Regarding the complete study: The cohort had about ten relapsed/refractory and some 15 treatment-naive patients; roughly 17 were IGHV unmutated. Responses were partial in roughly 24 patients and complete in 2; after median about 63 months follow-up, about 14 stayed in remission and about twelve progressed. Response samples were obtained after a median of around eleven months of treatment, with a range of roughly 6 to 40 months. On average, each sample yielded some 250,000 productive templates and tens of thousands of productive rearrangements. Of the roughly 86 people in the trial, roughly 27 had longitudinal samples available. Cryopreserved peripheral blood mononuclear cells were obtained prior to treatment, at the time of response, and at either disease progression or sustained remission. All remission and progressive disease samples were collected while patients were still receiving ibrutinib.

The time point label corresponds to: around 25 months on ibrutinib. Around 2 micrograms of genomic DNA were extracted from cryopreserved PBMCs for TCR beta library preparation. Longitudinal blood samples from CLL patients on ibrutinib monotherapy underwent high-throughput TCR beta sequencing. The patients took part in an open-label, single-center phase 2 trial of ibrutinib monotherapy. There are 16 amino acids in the CDR3, from cysteine to phenylalanine inclusive. The kept DNA is CDR3 alone, 48 bases in frame from the first base. According to the germline V gene (reference sequence), CDR1 reads LNHNV and CDR2 reads YYDKDF. V is pruned by 0 bases and J by 0 bases, leaving 5 bases of the junction without a gene match. As regards this clone: There is no known antigen for this receptor. No much larger clone exists at a distance of one base, and base qualities are not known.

General conclusions and limits of the study: Baseline clonality exceeded that of age-matched healthy donors and correlated strongly with circulating CD8+ T-cell counts. Sampling times were not matched between patients in sustained remission and patients whose disease was progressing, and lymph node repertoires were not examined. Clonality increased at ibrutinib response, stayed stable in sustained remission, and fell back toward baseline at progression. Public clonotypes were rare and either shrank or stayed stable during treatment, and the rise in clonality at ibrutinib response reflected expansion of private clonotypes.

The goal of deep resolution MiSeq sequencing was a depth between 1 in 1 million and 1 in 200,000 T cells, and coverage averaged 10x per clonotype. TCR beta libraries were generated with the immunoSEQ hsTCRB Kit. The source study handled its data this way. The data were analyzed with ImmunoSEQ Analyzer and ImmunoSEQ Data Assistant, and V, D and J gene assignments followed IMGT definitions. Clonality, which ranges from 0 to 1, was calculated as one minus the normalized Shannon entropy of productive rearrangement frequencies. Only overrepresented clonotypes making up at least 0.05% of each patient's repertoire were included in the public clonotype analysis. Some 12 age-matched healthy donor repertoires from immuneACCESS served as clonality controls. TCRdb took over this immuneACCESS table, retaining in-frame rearrangements with V and J assigned. Such tables are incomplete; in checked studies, under half of the missing clones stem from an unresolved V gene, and the remainder is unexplained. That table furnishes V, J and clone size, whereas the DNA furnished D and trimming. Within this sample are 150,000 to 250,000 clones, with 55% to 85% of them counted one time only. Together, the top ten hold about an eighth of the sample.

The clonotype originates from a human donor with chronic lymphocytic leukemia. Sequencing was performed on PBMCs, taken after 24 months of ibrutinib treatment. The rearrangement joined TRBV15 to TRBJ2-7; TRBD2 fits 7 bases in the junction. The CDR3 region: CATSRDSGGGSYEQYF. The DNA sequence follows: TGTGCCACCAGCAGAGATAGCGGCGGGGGCTCCTACGAGCAGTACTTC.